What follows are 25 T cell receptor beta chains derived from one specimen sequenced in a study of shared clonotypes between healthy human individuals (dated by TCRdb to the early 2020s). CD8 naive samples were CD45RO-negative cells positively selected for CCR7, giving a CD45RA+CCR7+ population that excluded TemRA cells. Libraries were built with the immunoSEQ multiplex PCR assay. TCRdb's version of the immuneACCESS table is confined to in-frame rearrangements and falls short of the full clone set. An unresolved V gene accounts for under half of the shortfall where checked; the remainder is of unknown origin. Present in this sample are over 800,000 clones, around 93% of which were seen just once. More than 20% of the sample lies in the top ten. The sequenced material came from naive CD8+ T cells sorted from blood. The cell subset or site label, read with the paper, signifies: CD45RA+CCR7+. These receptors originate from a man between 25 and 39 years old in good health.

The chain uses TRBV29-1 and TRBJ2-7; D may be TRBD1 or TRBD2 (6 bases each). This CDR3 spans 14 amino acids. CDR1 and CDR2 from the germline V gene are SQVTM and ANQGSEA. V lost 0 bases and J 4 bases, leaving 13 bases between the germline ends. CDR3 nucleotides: TGCAGCGTTGAAGATAGAGGGGGGCCTTACGAGCAGTACTTC. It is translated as CSVEDRGGPYEQYF.

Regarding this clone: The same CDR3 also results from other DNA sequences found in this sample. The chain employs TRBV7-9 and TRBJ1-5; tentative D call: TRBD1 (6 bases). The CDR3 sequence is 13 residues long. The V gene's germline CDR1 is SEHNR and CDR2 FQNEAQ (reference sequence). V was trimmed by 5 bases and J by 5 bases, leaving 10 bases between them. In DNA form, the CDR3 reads TGTGCCAGCAGCCTAAACAGGGATCAGCCCCAGCATTTT. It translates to CASSLNRDQPQHF.

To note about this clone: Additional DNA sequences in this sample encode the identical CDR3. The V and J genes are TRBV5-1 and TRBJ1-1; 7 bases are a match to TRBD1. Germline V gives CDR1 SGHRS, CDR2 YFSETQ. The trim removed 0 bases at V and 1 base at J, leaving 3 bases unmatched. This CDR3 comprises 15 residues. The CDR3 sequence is CASSLVGTANTEAFF. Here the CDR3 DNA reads TGCGCCAGCAGCTTGGTAGGGACAGCGAACACTGAAGCTTTCTTT.

The CDR3, as DNA: TGTGCCAGCAGAAAGGGGACATGGAACTATGGCTACACCTTC. Its translation is CASRKGTWNYGYTF. This chain connects TRBV21-1 to TRBJ1-2; the D call TRBD1 from the table was never checked on the DNA. TRBV21-1 has pseudogene status. There are 14 residues in the CDR3.

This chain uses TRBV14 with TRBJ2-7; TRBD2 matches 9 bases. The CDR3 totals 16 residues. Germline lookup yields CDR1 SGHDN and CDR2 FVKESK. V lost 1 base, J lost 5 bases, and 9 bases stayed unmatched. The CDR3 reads CASSQVSAGGPDEQYF. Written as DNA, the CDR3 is TGTGCCAGCAGCCAAGTATCTGCGGGAGGGCCGGACGAGCAGTACTTC.

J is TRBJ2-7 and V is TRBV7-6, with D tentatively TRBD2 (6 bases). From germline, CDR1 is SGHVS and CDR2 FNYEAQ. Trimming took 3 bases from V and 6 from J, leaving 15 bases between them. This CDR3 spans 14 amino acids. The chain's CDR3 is CASSFGEKAGEQYF. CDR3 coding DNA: TGTGCCAGCAGCTTTGGGGAAAAAGCGGGCGAGCAGTACTTC. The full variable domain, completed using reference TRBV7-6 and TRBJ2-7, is GAGVSQSPRYKVTKRGQDVALRCDPISGHVSLYWYRQALGQGPEFLTYFNYEAQQDKSGLPNDRFSAERPEGSISTLTIQRTEQRDSAMYRCASSFGEKAGEQYFGPGTRLTVT.

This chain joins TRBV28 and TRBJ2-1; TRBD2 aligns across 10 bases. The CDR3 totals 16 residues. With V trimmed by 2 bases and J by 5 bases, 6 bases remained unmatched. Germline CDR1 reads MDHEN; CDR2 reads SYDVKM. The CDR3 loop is CASSLKRTSGNNEQFF. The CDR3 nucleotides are TGTGCCAGCAGTTTAAAAAGGACTAGCGGCAACAATGAGCAGTTCTTC.

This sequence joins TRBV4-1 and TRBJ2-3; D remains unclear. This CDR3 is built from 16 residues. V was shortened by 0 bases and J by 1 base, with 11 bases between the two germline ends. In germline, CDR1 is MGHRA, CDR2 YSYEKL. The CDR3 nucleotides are TGCGCCAGCAGCCAAGAATTGGTATGGGGCACAGATACGCAGTATTTT. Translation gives CASSQELVWGTDTQYF.

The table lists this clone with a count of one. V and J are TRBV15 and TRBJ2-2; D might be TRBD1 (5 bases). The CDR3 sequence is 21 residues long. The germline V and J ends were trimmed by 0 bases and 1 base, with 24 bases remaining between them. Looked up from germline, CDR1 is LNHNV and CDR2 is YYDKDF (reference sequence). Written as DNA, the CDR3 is TGTGCCACCAGCAGAGACGACGGAGCGTCGTTTTTTACAGGGAACACCGGGGAGCTGTTTTTT. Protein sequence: CATSRDDGASFFTGNTGELFF.

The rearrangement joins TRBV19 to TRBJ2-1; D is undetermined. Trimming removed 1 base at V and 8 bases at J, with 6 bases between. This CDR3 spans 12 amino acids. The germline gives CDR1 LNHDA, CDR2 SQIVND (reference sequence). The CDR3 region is CASSIGFDEQFF. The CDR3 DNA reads TGTGCCAGTAGTATAGGGTTTGATGAGCAGTTCTTC. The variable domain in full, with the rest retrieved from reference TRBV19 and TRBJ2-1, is DGGITQSPKYLFRKEGQNVTLSCEQNLNHDAMYWYRQDPGQGLRLIYYSQIVNDFQKGDIAEGYSVSREKKESFPLTVTSAQKNPTAFYLCASSIGFDEQFFGPGTRLTVL.

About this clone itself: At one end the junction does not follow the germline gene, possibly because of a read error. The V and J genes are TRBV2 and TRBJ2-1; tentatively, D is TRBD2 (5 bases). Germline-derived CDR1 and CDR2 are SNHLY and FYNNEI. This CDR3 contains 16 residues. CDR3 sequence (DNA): TGTGCCAGCAGTGAAGCAAGCGGAACCTCCGACAATGAGCAGTTCTTC. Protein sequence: CASSEASGTSDNEQFF. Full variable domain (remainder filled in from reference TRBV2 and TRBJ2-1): EPEVTQTPSHQVTQMGQEVILRCVPISNHLYFYWYRQILGQKVEFLVSFYNNEISEKSEIFDDQFSVERPDGSNFTLKIRSTKLEDSAMYFCASSEASGTSDNEQFFGPGTRLTVL.

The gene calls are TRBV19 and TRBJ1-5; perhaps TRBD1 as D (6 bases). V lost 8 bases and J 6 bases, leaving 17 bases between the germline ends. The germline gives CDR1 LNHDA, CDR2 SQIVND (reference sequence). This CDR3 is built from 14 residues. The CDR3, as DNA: TGTGCCAGTTGGCCGGGGGCTGGAAGTCAGCCCCAGCATTTT. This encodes CASWPGAGSQPQHF.

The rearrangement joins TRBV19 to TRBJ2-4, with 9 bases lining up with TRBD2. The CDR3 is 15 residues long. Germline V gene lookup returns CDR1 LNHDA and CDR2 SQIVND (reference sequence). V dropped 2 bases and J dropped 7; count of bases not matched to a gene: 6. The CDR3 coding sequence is TGTGCCAGTAGTATAATTCAAAGCGGGAGGAACATTCAGTACTTC. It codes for CASSIIQSGRNIQYF.

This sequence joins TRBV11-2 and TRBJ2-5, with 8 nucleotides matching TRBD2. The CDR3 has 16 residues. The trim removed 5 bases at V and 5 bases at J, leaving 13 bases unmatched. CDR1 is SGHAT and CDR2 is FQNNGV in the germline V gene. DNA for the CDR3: TGTGCCAGCAGCCCCCCCCCGGGAGGGGAAGAGGAGACCCAGTACTTC. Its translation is CASSPPPGGEEETQYF.

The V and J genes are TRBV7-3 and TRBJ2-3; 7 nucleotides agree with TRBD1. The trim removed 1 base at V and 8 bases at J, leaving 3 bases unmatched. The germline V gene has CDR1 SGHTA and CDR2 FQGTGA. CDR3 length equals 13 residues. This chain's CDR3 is CASSLNRGATQYF. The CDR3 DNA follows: TGTGCCAGCAGCTTAAACAGGGGAGCTACGCAGTATTTT.

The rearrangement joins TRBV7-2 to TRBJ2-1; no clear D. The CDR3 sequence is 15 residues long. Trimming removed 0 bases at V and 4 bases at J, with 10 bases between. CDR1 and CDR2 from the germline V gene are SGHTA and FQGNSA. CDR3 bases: TGTGCCAGCAGCTTAGCCCCGTACGGGTACAATGAGCAGTTCTTC. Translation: CASSLAPYGYNEQFF.

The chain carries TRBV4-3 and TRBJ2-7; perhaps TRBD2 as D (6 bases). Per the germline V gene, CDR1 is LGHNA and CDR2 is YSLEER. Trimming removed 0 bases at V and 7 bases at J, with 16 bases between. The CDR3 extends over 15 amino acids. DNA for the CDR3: TGCGCCAGCAGCCAAGATCGGGGCGGGGTGAGGGAGCAGTACTTC. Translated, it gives CASSQDRGGVREQYF.

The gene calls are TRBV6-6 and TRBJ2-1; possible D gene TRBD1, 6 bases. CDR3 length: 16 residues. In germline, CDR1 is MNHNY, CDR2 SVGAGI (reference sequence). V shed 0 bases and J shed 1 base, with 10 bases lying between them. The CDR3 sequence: CASSYSLQGSYNEQFF. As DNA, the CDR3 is TGTGCCAGCAGTTACTCGTTGCAGGGGTCCTACAATGAGCAGTTCTTC.

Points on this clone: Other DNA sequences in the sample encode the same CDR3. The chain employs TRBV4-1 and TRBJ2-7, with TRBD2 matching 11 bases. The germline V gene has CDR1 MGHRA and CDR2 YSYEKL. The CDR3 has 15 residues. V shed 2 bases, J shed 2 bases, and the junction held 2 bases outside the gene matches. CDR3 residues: CASSQLAGGPYEQYF. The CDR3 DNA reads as TGCGCCAGCAGCCAACTAGCGGGAGGCCCCTACGAGCAGTACTTC.

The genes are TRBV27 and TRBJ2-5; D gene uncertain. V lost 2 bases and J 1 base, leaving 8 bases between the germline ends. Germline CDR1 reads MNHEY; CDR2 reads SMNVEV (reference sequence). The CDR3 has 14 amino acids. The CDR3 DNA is TGTGCCAGCAGTTTAGGGCAACTCCAAGAGACCCAGTACTTC. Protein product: CASSLGQLQETQYF.

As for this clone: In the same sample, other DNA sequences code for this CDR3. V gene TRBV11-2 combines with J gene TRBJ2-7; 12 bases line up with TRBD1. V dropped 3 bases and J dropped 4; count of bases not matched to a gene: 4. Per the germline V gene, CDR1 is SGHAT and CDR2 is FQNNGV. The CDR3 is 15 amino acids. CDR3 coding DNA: TGTGCCAGCAGCTTGGGGACAGGGGGCGGGTACGAGCAGTACTTC. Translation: CASSLGTGGGYEQYF. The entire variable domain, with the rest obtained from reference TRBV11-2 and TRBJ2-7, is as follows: EAGVAQSPRYKIIEKRQSVAFWCNPISGHATLYWYQQILGQGPKLLIQFQNNGVVDDSQLPKDRFSAERLKGVDSTLKIQPAKLEDSAVYLCASSLGTGGGYEQYFGPGTRLTVT.

Here the CDR3 DNA reads TGTGCCAGCAGTTCCCGGACTAGCGGTCCAGGCACAGATACGCAGTATTTT. Translated: CASSSRTSGPGTDTQYF. V usage is TRBV28 and J usage is TRBJ2-3; 10 positions match TRBD2. Per the germline V gene, CDR1 is MDHEN and CDR2 is SYDVKM. V shed 4 bases, J shed 1 base, and the junction held 8 bases outside the gene matches. This CDR3 region has 17 residues.

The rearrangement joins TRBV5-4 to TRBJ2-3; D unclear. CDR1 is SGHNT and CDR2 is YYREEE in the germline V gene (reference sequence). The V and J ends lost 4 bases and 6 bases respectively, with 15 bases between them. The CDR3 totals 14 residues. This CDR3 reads CASSHPPQEDTQYF. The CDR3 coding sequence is TGTGCCAGCAGCCACCCCCCCCAGGAGGATACGCAGTATTTT.

CDR3 amino acids: CASSLGQPQETQYF. In DNA form, the CDR3 reads TGTGCCAGCAGCTTAGGGCAGCCGCAAGAGACCCAGTACTTC. This sequence joins TRBV7-9 and TRBJ2-5; no clear D gene. Germline loops: CDR1 SEHNR, CDR2 FQNEAQ (reference sequence). The CDR3 sequence is 14 residues long. V was shortened by 1 base and J by 2 bases, with 8 bases between the two germline ends.

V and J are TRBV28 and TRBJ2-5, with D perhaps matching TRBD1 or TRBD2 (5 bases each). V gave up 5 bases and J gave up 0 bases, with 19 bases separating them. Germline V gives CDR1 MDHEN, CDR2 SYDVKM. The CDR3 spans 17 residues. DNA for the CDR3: TGTGCCAGCAGTCCACCCGCCCCGGGACGCCACCAAGAGACCCAGTACTTC. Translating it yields CASSPPAPGRHQETQYF.